These 2 T cell receptor beta chains originate from one sample sequenced in a study of diagnostic markers for celiac disease. Reanalyzing the reads, TCRdb keeps one entry per CDR3 protein, without DNA. Listed are around 7,500 distinct CDR3 sequences; about 6.5% falls within the top ten. Sequencing was carried out using either unsorted cells or a sorted T cell fraction (not recorded which). These receptors came from a human donor. This table probably holds off-target reads from a library built for another chain.

V usage is TRBV25-1 and J usage is TRBJ1-4; the TCRdb call, TRBD1, lacks DNA for checking. Germline V lookup: CDR1 MGHDK, CDR2 SYGVNS. The CDR3 consists of 18 residues. Here the CDR3 reads CASSEFADYRGGHEKLFF.

This clonotype is identified as medium-sized from frequency. The CDR3 spells CASSPTPGGEGLNIQYF. The chain carries TRBV6-5 and TRBJ2-4; the D call of TRBD2 rests on TCRdb alone, since no DNA is present to check it. The germline CDR1 and CDR2 sequences are MNHEY and SVGAGI. The CDR3 extends over 17 amino acids.